The clone carrying this T cell receptor (beta chain) was seen a few times. Its antigen remains unknown. The record originates from a study of cytomegalovirus exposure and HLA in healthy donors. The study, taken as a whole, reports: In vitro testing confirmed three CMV-associated chains as specific for CMV antigens. Researchers catalogued about 150 TCR beta chains as cytomegalovirus-associated.

Germline V gene sequence: CDR1 MGHDK, CDR2 SYGVNS. CDR3 length equals 13 residues. V lost 4 bases and J lost 3, with 6 bases in between. With 60 Vbeta and 13 Jbeta primers, the PCR was carried out. Produced via immunoSEQ multiplex PCR; TCRdb's table is partial and in-frame only. Found here are 50,000 to 75,000 clones, approximately 80% of them singletons; the top ten hold under 4%. The J gene is TRBJ2-2, the V gene TRBV25-1; D unresolved. This TCR derives from a woman aged 35 to 49 in good health and CMV-seronegative. Sequenced input: PBMCs. The CDR3 DNA follows: TGTGCCAGCAGTGCGAGCTACACCGGGGAGCTGTTTTTT. Residues: CASSASYTGELFF.